Listed below are T cell receptor beta chains from one sample, sequenced in a study of blood T cell repertoires in COVID-19. Sequenced by immunoSEQ multiplex PCR; TCRdb stores in-frame clones only, minus some. In the table there are 250,000 to 300,000 clones, around 80% of which are singletons. Material for sequencing was PBMCs or T cells enriched from blood (not recorded which). These receptor sequences come from a man aged 35-49 years who had been exposed to COVID-19. Both conserved end residues are part of each CDR3. Fields, in order: D gene, V gene, J gene, CDR3 protein, CDR3 DNA. The D gene is left open where the match is weak.

>NA|TRBV10-3|TRBJ2-1
CAISGWGHEQFF
TGTGCCATCAGTGGATGGGGCCATGAGCAGTTCTTC
>TRBD2|TRBV24-1|TRBJ2-3
CATSDLVSGVSTDTQYF
TGTGCCACCAGTGATTTGGTTAGCGGGGTTAGCACAGATACGCAGTATTTT
>TRBD1|TRBV24-1|TRBJ2-3
CATSDLSGGQVTDTQYF
TGTGCCACCAGTGATTTGAGTGGGGGACAGGTCACAGATACGCAGTATTTT
>TRBD1|TRBV29-1|TRBJ1-2
CSVQKSGGGYTF
TGCAGCGTTCAAAAATCAGGGGGGGGCTACACCTTC
>NA|TRBV7-2|TRBJ2-7
CASSLSLYYEQYF
TGTGCCAGCAGCTTAAGTCTATACTACGAGCAGTACTTC
>NA|TRBV28|TRBJ1-5
CASSSPRTFDNQPQHF
TGTGCCAGCAGTTCACCGCGGACTTTTGACAATCAGCCCCAGCATTTT
>TRBD2|TRBV4-1|TRBJ2-1
CASSPYLGLAGGEQFF
TGCGCCAGCAGCCCGTACCTTGGACTAGCGGGTGGGGAGCAGTTCTTC
>TRBD2|TRBV24-1|TRBJ2-1
CATSDSLAETFNEQFF
TGTGCCACCAGTGATTCTCTAGCGGAGACCTTCAATGAGCAGTTCTTC
>NA|TRBV12-3/TRBV12-4|TRBJ1-1
CASTTGAGTEAFF
TGTGCCAGCACCACCGGGGCGGGGACGGAAGCTTTCTTT
>NA|TRBV7-9|TRBJ1-5
CASSLGGEPQHF
TGTGCCAGCAGCTTAGGGGGGGAGCCCCAGCATTTT